This T cell receptor beta chain was observed in a study of molecular identifiers for immune sequencing clone quantification (dated by TCRdb to between 2017 and 2018). General notes on the study: For a replicate experiment, RNA from roughly 20,000 or 100,000 naive CD8 T cells was divided into five aliquots, and four of the five aliquots were sequenced. CD8 T cells were used in a methods study to benchmark molecular-identifier clustering-based TCR repertoire sequencing (MIDCIRS) and TCR RNA copy counting.

This clonotype was seen a handful of times. Which antigen it targets is not known. Within one base of it there is no much larger clone, and no base qualities were kept. Library creation used PCR. Instrument used: Illumina HiSeq 4000. Bulk TCR libraries were generated as previously described, with the TCR primers listed in Table S5 used. The Qiagen AllPrep DNA/RNA kit was used to purify total RNA. Before analysis, reads from multiple sequencing runs of the same library were pooled. On the study's bioinformatics: Reads were retained only if the reads had an exact TCR constant sequence, and the retained reads were trimmed to 150 nt and grouped according to their 12-nt molecular barcodes. Within each barcode group, reads were sub-clustered at a 15% Levenshtein threshold, and quality-weighted consensus sequences were built per RNA molecule. Non-functional sequences were excluded, and lower-count sequences lying one edit away from another sequence were also excluded. Barcode sub-clusters with fewer than 20% of the maximum read count were removed, based on fitting two negative binomial distributions. TCRdb reanalyzed the raw reads on its own, using fastp at Q25 for trimming and MiXCR for clone calling, and kept in-frame beta chains. Duplicate CDR3 protein sequences are folded into a single record with the most common DNA and genes. The authors' filters were not applied to this entry. In this sample the table shows about 640,000 distinct CDR3 sequences, 15% to 20% of which occur a single time. The ten top clones hold roughly 0.85% of the sample.

CDR1 and CDR2 (SNHLY, FYNNEI) derive from the germline V gene. After removal of 9 bases from V and 10 bases from J, the junction retains 26 bases not matched to a gene. From cysteine to phenylalanine, the CDR3 is 18 amino acids long. CDR3 DNA is the only sequence kept; it has 54 bases, read in frame from the first base. Points the paper makes about the study in general: Naive libraries contained spiked-in Jurkat TCR RNA (approximately nine copies' worth), which is not part of the donor repertoire. Identical TCR molecules sharing a barcode could cause highly expanded clone sizes to be underestimated. In CMV-specific effector cells, clones with more than 20 RNA copies accounted for over 97% of molecules, whereas in naive cells such clones accounted for under 1%. Spiked-in Jurkat TCR RNA equivalent to a single cell was reported to be detectable even among one million naive CD8 T cells. Modeling indicated about 3 TCR RNA copies recovered per cell, compared with about 9.7 by digital PCR, which implies a capture efficiency of approximately 31%. When barcode sub-clustering was not used, chimeric consensus sequences inflated TCR diversity, with chimeras reaching as high as 47%.

Libraries of naive CD8 T cells were built from around 20,000 to 990,000 sorted cells, with 10%, 30% or 50% of the purified RNA used. Naive CD8 T cells were FACS-sorted as CD8+CD4-CCR7+CD45RA+ on a BD FACSAria II into RLT Plus buffer. More than 8 TCR copies' worth of Jurkat RNA were spiked into roughly 17,000-1,100,000 naive CD8 T cell samples to test detection sensitivity. CD8 T cells were enriched with RosetteSep CD8+ T Cell Enrichment Cocktail and Ficoll-Paque, followed by ACK red cell lysis. The chain links TRBV2 with TRBJ2-3, and 9 junctional nucleotides match TRBD2. This receptor was obtained from a human donor in good health. Some libraries in this study had Jurkat cell RNA spiked in. Sequencing input: naive CD8+ T cells from blood, with Jurkat cell RNA spiked in. In light of the paper, this sample's cell subset or site label describes: FACS-sorted CD8+CD4-CCR7+CD45RA+ naive T cells. The nucleotide sequence reads as follows: TGTGCCAGTTTACCGACTAGCGGTTTAATCCGGGCACCCCCATCGCAGTATTTT. The resulting protein is CASLPTSGLIRAPPSQYF.